This note documents a single T cell receptor beta chain sequence. Original data processing: Quantification of nucleated cells was approximated via reference gene primer amplification. Assay: immunoSEQ multiplex PCR; the TCRdb copy retains only in-frame clones and omits some. From that table come the V and J calls and clone size; the DNA was used to work out D and trimming. Of a few hundred thousand clones listed, roughly 90% were seen once; the top ten hold under 6.5%. CDR1 SGHTA and CDR2 FQGNSA come from the germline V gene. V was pared by 1 base and J by 4 bases, with 13 bases between. The CDR3 covers 15 residues. The data are from a study of blood T cell repertoires in COVID-19. Looking at the study overall: COVID-19 samples collected from the United States, Italy and Spain covered acute and convalescent phases. T cells, B-cell-depleted T cells, or PBMCs provided the cDNA or gDNA that served as material.

The sequenced material came from peripheral blood. The rearrangement uses TRBV7-2 and TRBJ1-2; D uncertain. This TCR was recovered from a man between 60 and 75 years old with acute or convalescent COVID-19. CDR3 loop: CASSLDSIASYGYTF. The CDR3, as DNA: TGTGCCAGCAGCTTAGATAGTATAGCGAGCTATGGCTACACCTTC.